This T cell receptor beta chain derives from a study of shared clonotypes between healthy human individuals (dated by TCRdb to the early 2020s). Regarding the study in general: A couple of women and three men aged 18 to 49 years were included in the cohort. Per donor, three plates each were used for CD4 naive and CD4 memory, two for CD8 naive, and one for CD8 memory. To estimate repertoire size and how much clonotype sharing occurs between individuals, the study deeply sequenced the blood TCR repertoires of five healthy adults. To increase sequencing depth and limit assay-specific biases, TCR repertoire library preparation and sequencing were carried out by different laboratories using diverse techniques. Between about 0.8 and 9.5 billion PBMCs per donor were obtained by leukapheresis. Study-level results and caveats: Incomplete sequencing was indicated by rarefaction of sorted-subset datasets, despite the large sequencing depth. Naive subsets generally had larger estimated clonotype richness than memory subsets. About 5% of naive CD4, roughly 3.6% of naive CD8, about 2.1% of memory CD4, and around 0.42% of memory CD8 clonotypes were shared across several donors. Based on pairwise subsampling, the degree of clonotype sharing among donors was expected to be affected by sequencing depth. Sampling was restricted to blood, and TCR repertoires in tissues likely differ from the TCR repertoires found in blood. The genetic and exposure-history diversity represented was limited by the small number of donors. Clonotypes shared by all four sorted-subset donors showed higher generation probabilities than non-shared clonotypes.

As concerns this clone: What this receptor recognizes is not known. The sample holds no much larger clone one base away, and base qualities are not on file.

CD8 naive samples were obtained by positive selection for CCR7 among CD45RO-negative cells, yielding a CD45RA+CCR7+ population from which TemRA cells were excluded. The donors were healthy, HIV-negative adults with no recently reported acute infections or vaccinations. Every donor was a Caucasian adult residing in Nashville, Tennessee, USA. Blood was obtained by leukapheresis, after which PBMCs were separated by Ficoll-Histopaque density gradient centrifugation and cryopreserved in liquid nitrogen vapor phase. Analytical flow cytometry was used to check the purity and quantity of every magnetically sorted T cell population. Genomic DNA was isolated from every sorted fraction and measured by UV absorbance on a Nanodrop 2000c. TCR CDR3 regions were amplified from genomic DNA by multiplex PCR using the deep immunoSEQ assay. Genomic DNA extracted from each cell subset was distributed evenly over all wells of several immunoSEQ 96-well plates, and each plate served as one replicate. For sorted subsets, about 200 ng genomic DNA, equal to 30,000 or so T cell genomes, was loaded into each replicate PCR. The purified libraries were quantified using a Qubit 3.0 fluorometer, sized with a Bioanalyzer 2100, and then quantified again using the KAPA Library Quantification kit. A separate single-read 150-cycle Illumina NextSeq 550 flow cell was used to sequence each immunoSEQ 96-well plate. The original pipeline was this. The immunoSEQ output contained only junctional sequences without quality scores, so filtering could not match that applied to full-length reads. To assign V/J genes and CDR3, sequences were annotated against IMGT germline references using PyIR, a Python wrapper for IgBLAST v1.9. Reads with weak V/J assignments (E-value above 1e-6), missing CDR3, stop codons, out-of-frame junctions, or ambiguous translated residues were removed. V3J clonotypes were defined by identical inferred V gene, J gene, and CDR3 amino acid sequence. The percentage overlap between two repertoires was calculated by dividing the number of shared unique clonotypes by the size of the smaller repertoire. Repertoire richness was assessed with RTK rarefaction, the Chao1 estimator, and Recon v2.1 estimates of unobserved clonotypes. Generation probabilities for all TCRbeta clonotypes obtained by the gDNA method from a few donors were computed using OLGA. The clones in this table, taken by TCRdb from immuneACCESS, are in-frame only. Not every clone is retained; where verified, under half of the shortfall comes from an unresolved V gene, and the cause of the rest is unknown. V, J and clone size reflect that table, while D and trimming were determined from the DNA. Recorded for this sample are some 800,000 clones; around 92% of them occurred a single time. The ten largest account for approximately 25% of the sample.

The CDR3 covers 15 residues, taking in both the cysteine and the phenylalanine. Only the CDR3 DNA stays, 45 bases, in frame from base 1. Ends trimmed: V by 2 bases, J by 5 bases; bases unmatched to a gene: 2. CDR1 and CDR2 were assigned from the germline V gene (reference sequence) as MNHNY and SVGAGI. Material for sequencing was naive CD8+ T cells sorted from blood. Interpreted using the paper, the cell subset or site label stands for: CD45RA+CCR7+. Recombination linked TRBV6-6 to TRBJ2-2; the central 10 bases match TRBD2. This clonotype was obtained from a young man in good health. The DNA sequence is given as TGTGCCAGCAGTTACCTAGCGGGAGTTACCGGGGAGCTGTTTTTT. Its translation is CASSYLAGVTGELFF.